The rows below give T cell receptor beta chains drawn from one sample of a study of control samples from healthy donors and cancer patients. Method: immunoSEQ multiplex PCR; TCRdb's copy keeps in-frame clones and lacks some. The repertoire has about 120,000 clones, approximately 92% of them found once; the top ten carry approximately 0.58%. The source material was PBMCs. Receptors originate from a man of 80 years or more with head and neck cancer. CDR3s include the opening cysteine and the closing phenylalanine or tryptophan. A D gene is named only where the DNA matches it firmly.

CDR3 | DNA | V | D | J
CATSPGPYGYTF | TGTGCCACCAGCCCAGGACCTTATGGCTACACCTTC | TRBV15 | . | TRBJ1-2
CASSAPGFTGNTIYF | TGTGCCAGCAGCGCGCCGGGCTTCACTGGAAACACCATATATTTT | TRBV5-8 | . | TRBJ1-3
CASSQETYGTYEQYF | TGTGCCAGCAGCCAAGAAACCTATGGAACTTACGAGCAGTACTTC | TRBV14 | . | TRBJ2-7
CASSSYGDTQYF | TGTGCCAGCAGTTCGTACGGGGATACGCAGTATTTT | TRBV28 | . | TRBJ2-3
CASSPTGGPYNEQFF | TGTGCCAGCTCCCCGACGGGGGGGCCCTACAATGAGCAGTTCTTC | TRBV6-5 | TRBD2 | TRBJ2-1
CASSPARTNYGYTF | TGCGCCAGCAGCCCGGCGAGGACTAACTATGGCTACACCTTC | TRBV5-1 | . | TRBJ1-2
CASSGARETATNYGYTF | TGTGCCAGCAGCGGGGCAAGGGAGACAGCTACTAACTATGGCTACACCTTC | TRBV9 | . | TRBJ1-2
CASSYSGYNYEKLFF | TGTGCCAGCAGTTACTCGGGCTACAATTATGAAAAACTGTTTTTT | TRBV6-5 | . | TRBJ1-4
CASRKTGTDYEQYF | TGTGCCAGCAGAAAAACCGGGACAGACTACGAGCAGTACTTC | TRBV6-5 | TRBD1 | TRBJ2-7
CASTPRGSGSPNTGELFF | TGTGCCAGCACGCCCCGGGGTAGCGGGAGTCCGAACACCGGGGAGCTGTTTTTT | TRBV27 | TRBD2 | TRBJ2-2
CASSYFGSSYEQYF | TGTGCCAGCAGTTACTTCGGCAGCTCCTACGAGCAGTACTTC | TRBV6-2/TRBV6-3 | . | TRBJ2-7
CASSQIARGGYEQYF | TGTGCCAGCAGCCAAATAGCAAGAGGGGGCTACGAGCAGTACTTC | TRBV14 | . | TRBJ2-7